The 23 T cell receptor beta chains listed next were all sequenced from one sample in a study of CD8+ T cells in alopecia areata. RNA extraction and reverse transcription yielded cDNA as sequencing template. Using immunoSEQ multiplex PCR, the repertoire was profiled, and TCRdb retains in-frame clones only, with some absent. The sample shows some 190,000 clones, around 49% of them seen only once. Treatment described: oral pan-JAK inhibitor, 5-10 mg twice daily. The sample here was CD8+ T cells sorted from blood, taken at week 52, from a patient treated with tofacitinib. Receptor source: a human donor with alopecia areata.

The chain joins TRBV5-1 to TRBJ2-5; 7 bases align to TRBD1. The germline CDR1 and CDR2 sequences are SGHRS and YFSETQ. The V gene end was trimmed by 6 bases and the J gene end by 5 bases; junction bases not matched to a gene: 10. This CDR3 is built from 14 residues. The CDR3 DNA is TGCGCCAGCACCCACAGGGGCCCCAGGGAGACCCAGTACTTC. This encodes CASTHRGPRETQYF.

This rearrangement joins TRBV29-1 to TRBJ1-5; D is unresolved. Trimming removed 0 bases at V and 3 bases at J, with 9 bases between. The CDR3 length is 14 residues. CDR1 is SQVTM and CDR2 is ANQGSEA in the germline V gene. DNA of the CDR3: TGCAGCGTTGAAGATCCGGGATCCAATCAGCCCCAGCATTTT. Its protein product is CSVEDPGSNQPQHF.

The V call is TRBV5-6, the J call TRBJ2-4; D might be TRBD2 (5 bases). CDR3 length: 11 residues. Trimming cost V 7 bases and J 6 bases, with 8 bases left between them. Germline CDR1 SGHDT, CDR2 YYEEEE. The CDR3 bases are TGTGCCAGCTCAAGCGGAAACATTCAGTACTTC. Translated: CASSSGNIQYF.

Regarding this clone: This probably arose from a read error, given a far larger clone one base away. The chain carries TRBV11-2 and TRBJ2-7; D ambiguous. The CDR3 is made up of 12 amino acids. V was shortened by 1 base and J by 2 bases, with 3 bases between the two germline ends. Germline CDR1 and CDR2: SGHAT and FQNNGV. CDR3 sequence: CASSLGAYEQYF. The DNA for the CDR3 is TGTGCCAGCAGCTTAGGGGCCTACGAGCAGTACTTC.

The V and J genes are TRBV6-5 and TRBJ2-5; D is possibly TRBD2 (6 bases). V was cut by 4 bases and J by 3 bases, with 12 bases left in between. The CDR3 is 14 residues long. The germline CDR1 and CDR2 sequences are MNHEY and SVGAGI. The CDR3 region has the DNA TGTGCCAGCAGTTCCCCGGGGGTCGAAGAGACCCAGTACTTC. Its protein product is CASSSPGVEETQYF.

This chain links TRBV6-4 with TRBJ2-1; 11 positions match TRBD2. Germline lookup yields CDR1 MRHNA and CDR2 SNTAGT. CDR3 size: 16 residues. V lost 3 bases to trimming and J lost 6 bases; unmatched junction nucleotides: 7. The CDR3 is CASSEGISGGANEQFF. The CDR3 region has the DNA TGTGCCAGCAGTGAAGGGATTAGCGGGGGGGCCAATGAGCAGTTCTTC.

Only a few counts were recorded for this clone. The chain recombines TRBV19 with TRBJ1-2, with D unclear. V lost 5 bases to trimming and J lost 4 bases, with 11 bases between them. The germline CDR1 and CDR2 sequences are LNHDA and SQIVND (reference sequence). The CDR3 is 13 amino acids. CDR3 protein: CASSDGEGYGYTF. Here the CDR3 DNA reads TGTGCCAGTAGTGACGGTGAAGGCTATGGCTACACCTTC.

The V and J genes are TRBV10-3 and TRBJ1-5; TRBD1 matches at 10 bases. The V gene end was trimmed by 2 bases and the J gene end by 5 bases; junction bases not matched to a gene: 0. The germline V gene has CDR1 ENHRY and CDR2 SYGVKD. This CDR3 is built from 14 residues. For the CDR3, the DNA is TGTGCCATCAGTGAGGGACAGGGGGATCAGCCCCAGCATTTT. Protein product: CAISEGQGDQPQHF.

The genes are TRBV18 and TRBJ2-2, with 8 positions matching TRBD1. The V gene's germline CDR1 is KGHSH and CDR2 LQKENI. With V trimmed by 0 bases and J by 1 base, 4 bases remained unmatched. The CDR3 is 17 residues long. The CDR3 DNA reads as TGTGCCAGCTCACCACCGACAGGGGCTTTGAACACCGGGGAGCTGTTTTTT. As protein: CASSPPTGALNTGELFF.

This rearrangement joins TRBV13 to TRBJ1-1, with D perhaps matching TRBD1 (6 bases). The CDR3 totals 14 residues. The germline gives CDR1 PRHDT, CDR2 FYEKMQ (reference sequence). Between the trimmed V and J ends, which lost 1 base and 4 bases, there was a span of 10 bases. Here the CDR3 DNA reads TGTGCCAGCAGCTTAGAACAGGGTGGCACTGAAGCTTTCTTT. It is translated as CASSLEQGGTEAFF.

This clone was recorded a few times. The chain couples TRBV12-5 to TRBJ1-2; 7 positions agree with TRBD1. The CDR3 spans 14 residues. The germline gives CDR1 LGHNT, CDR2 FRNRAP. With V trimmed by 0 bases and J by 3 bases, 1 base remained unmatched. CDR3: CASGLVDRHYGYTF. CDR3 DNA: TGTGCTAGTGGTTTGGTGGACAGGCACTATGGCTACACCTTC.

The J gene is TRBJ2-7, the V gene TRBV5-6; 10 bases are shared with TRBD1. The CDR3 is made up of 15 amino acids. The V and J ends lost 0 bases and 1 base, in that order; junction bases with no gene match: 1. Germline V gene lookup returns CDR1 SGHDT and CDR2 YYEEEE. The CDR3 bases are TGTGCCAGCAGCTTGGTGGGACAGGGGTCCTACGAGCAGTACTTC. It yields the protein CASSLVGQGSYEQYF.

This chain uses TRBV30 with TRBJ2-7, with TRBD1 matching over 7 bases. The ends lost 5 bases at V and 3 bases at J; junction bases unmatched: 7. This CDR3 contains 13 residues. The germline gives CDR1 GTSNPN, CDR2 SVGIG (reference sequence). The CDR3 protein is CAWDLRTGYEQYF. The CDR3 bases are TGTGCCTGGGATCTTAGGACAGGCTACGAGCAGTACTTC.

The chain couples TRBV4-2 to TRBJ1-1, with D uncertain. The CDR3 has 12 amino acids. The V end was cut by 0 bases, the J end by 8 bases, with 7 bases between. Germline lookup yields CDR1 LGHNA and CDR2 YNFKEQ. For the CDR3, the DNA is TGTGCCAGCAGCCAAGATAAGAAGGAAGCTTTCTTT. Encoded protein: CASSQDKKEAFF.

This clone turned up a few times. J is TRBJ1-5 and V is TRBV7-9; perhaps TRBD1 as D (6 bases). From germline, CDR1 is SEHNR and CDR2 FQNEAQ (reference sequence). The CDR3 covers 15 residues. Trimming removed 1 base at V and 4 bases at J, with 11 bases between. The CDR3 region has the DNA TGTGCCAGCAGCTTAGGGACAGCGAATAATCAGCCCCAGCATTTT. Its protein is CASSLGTANNQPQHF. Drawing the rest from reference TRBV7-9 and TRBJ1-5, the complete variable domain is DTGVSQNPRHKITKRGQNVTFRCDPISEHNRLYWYRQTLGQGPEFLTYFQNEAQLEKSRLLSDRFSAERPKGSFSTLEIQRTEQGDSAMYLCASSLGTANNQPQHFGDGTRLSIL.

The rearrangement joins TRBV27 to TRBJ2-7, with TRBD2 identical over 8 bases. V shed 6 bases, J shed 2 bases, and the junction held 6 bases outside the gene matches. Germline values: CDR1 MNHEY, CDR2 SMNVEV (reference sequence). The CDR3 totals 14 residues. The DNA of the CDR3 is TGTGCCAGCAGGCTTACGGGGGGGACCTACGAGCAGTACTTC. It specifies CASRLTGGTYEQYF.

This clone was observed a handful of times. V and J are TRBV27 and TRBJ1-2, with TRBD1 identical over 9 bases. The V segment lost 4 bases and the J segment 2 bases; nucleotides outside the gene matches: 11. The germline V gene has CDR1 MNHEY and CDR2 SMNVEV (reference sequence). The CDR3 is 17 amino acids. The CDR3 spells CASSSLDRGEVNYGYTF. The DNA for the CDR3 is TGTGCCAGCAGTTCCCTAGACAGGGGGGAGGTAAACTATGGCTACACCTTC.

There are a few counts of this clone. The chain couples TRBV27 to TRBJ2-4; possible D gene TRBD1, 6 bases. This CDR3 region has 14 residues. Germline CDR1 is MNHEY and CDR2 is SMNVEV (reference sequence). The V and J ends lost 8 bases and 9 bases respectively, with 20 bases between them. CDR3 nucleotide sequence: TGTGCCAGCGGAACACAGGGTTTTGGGGGCATTCAGTACTTC. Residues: CASGTQGFGGIQYF.

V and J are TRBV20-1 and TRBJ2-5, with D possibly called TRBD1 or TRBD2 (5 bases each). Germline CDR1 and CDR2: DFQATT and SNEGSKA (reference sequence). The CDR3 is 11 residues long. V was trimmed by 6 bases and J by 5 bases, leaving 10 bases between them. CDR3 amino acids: CSAQEGETQYF. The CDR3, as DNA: TGCAGTGCCCAAGAGGGGGAGACCCAGTACTTC.

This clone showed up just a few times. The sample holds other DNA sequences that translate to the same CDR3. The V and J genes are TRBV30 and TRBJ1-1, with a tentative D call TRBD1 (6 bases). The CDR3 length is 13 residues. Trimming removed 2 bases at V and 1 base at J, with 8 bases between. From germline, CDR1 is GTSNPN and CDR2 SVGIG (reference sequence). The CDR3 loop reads CAWSQGGNTEAFF. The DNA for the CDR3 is TGTGCCTGGAGTCAAGGGGGGAACACTGAAGCTTTCTTT.

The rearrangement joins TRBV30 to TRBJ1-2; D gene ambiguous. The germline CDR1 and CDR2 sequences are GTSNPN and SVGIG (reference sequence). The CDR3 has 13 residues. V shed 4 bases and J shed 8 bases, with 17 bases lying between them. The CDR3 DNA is TGTGCCTGGACCCCTTATAATAGCGGGGGCTACACCTTC. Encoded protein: CAWTPYNSGGYTF.

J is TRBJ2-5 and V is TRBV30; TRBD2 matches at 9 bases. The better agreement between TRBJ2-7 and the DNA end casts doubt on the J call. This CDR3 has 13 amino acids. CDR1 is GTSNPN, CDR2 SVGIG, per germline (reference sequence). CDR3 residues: CAWSVSGGYEQYF. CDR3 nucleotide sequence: TGTGCCTGGAGCGTTAGCGGGGGCTACGAGCAGTACTTC.

DNA of the CDR3: TGTGCCAGCAGCCCCGGGTGGTCGTACGAGCAGTACTTC. This codes for CASSPGWSYEQYF. The chain couples TRBV25-1 to TRBJ2-7, with no clear D. CDR1 and CDR2 (germline): MGHDK, SYGVNS. The V end was cut by 6 bases, the J end by 4 bases, with 13 bases between. The CDR3 consists of 13 residues.